One and the same sample provided the 11 T cell receptor beta chains below, sequenced in a study of CD8+ T cells in alopecia areata. RNA, once extracted, was reverse transcribed into cDNA for use as the sequencing template. Profiling relied on immunoSEQ multiplex PCR, and the TCRdb table lists in-frame clones only, not all of them. The sample has about 100,000 clones; around 47% are singletons. This sample's treatment: oral pan-JAK inhibitor, 5-10 mg twice daily. The sample here was CD8+ T cells sorted from blood, taken at week 24, from a patient treated with tofacitinib. Receptors originate from a human donor with alopecia areata.

V gene TRBV25-1 combines with J gene TRBJ2-3; possible D gene TRBD2, 6 bases. CDR1 and CDR2 from the germline V gene are MGHDK and SYGVNS. V dropped 6 bases and J dropped 0 bases, with 16 bases sitting between them. The CDR3 is 16 residues long. CDR3 sequence reads: CASSERRGGSTDTQYF. CDR3 in DNA: TGTGCCAGCAGCGAAAGGAGGGGAGGTAGCACAGATACGCAGTATTTT.

This clone came up a few times. The rearrangement joins TRBV19 to TRBJ1-1; D remains unclear. This CDR3 has 12 residues. Germline CDR1 and CDR2: LNHDA and SQIVND (reference sequence). Trimming took off 3 bases at V and 8 bases at J, with 10 bases between the two ends. The CDR3 DNA reads TGTGCCAGTAGTATTGGGCGCGCGGAAGCTTTCTTT. Protein product: CASSIGRAEAFF.

This sequence joins TRBV5-1 and TRBJ2-5, with D maybe TRBD2 (5 bases). Germline V gives CDR1 SGHRS, CDR2 YFSETQ. V dropped 3 bases and J dropped 5 bases, with 23 bases sitting between them. The CDR3 consists of 17 residues. The CDR3 spells CASSSTEEILDWETQYF. The CDR3 nucleotides read TGCGCCAGCAGCTCAACAGAAGAAATACTAGACTGGGAGACCCAGTACTTC.

V gene TRBV11-2 combines with J gene TRBJ2-3, with TRBD2 identical over 10 bases. Germline lookup yields CDR1 SGHAT and CDR2 FQNNGV. V shed 1 base, J shed 0 bases, and the junction held 1 base outside the gene matches. CDR3 length: 16 residues. CDR3 loop: CASSLGTSGSTDTQYF. The CDR3 nucleotides read TGTGCCAGCAGCTTAGGGACTAGCGGAAGCACAGATACGCAGTATTTT.

The genes are TRBV27 and TRBJ2-2; D gene unclear. Germline V gives CDR1 MNHEY, CDR2 SMNVEV (reference sequence). CDR3 length: 13 residues. The V gene lost 5 bases and the J gene lost 1 base, with 5 bases spanning the gap. CDR3 loop: CASSVGNTGELFF. The CDR3 nucleotides are TGTGCCAGCAGTGTAGGGAACACCGGGGAGCTGTTTTTT.

The V gene is TRBV30, the J gene TRBJ2-7; possibly TRBD1 or TRBD2 for D (5 bases each). The V end lost 3 bases, the J end lost 4 bases, and 25 bases lay between the germline ends. The germline gives CDR1 GTSNPN, CDR2 SVGIG (reference sequence). The CDR3 is 17 residues long. The CDR3 protein is CAWSWDGTGLITYEQYF. Here the CDR3 DNA reads TGTGCCTGGAGCTGGGACGGAACCGGACTTATTACGTACGAGCAGTACTTC.

This clone was recorded at least ten times. This rearrangement joins TRBV2 to TRBJ1-5, with a weak D call TRBD1 (5 bases). The germline V gene encodes CDR1 SNHLY and CDR2 FYNNEI. Trimming pared 1 base from V and 6 bases from J, leaving 10 bases between. The CDR3 spans 14 residues. The CDR3 DNA reads TGTGCCAGCAGTGAAGAGAGGGGAGCTCAGCCCCAGCATTTT. Protein: CASSEERGAQPQHF.

This chain joins TRBV5-1 and TRBJ1-1; TRBD1 might be the D (5 bases). The CDR3 loop spans 14 amino acids. V was shortened by 3 bases and J by 2 bases, with 11 bases between the two germline ends. Germline V gene lookup returns CDR1 SGHRS and CDR2 YFSETQ. This CDR3 is CASSWGIGNTEAFF. CDR3 nucleotide sequence: TGCGCCAGCAGCTGGGGCATAGGTAACACTGAAGCTTTCTTT.

The CDR3 coding sequence is TGTGCCAGCAGCTTAGCCGGGTCCGGGGCCAACGTCCTGACTTTC. It is translated as CASSLAGSGANVLTF. This rearrangement joins TRBV7-6 to TRBJ2-6; D uncertain. V was shortened by 0 bases and J by 4 bases, with 7 bases between the two germline ends. Germline V lookup: CDR1 SGHVS, CDR2 FNYEAQ. This CDR3 has 15 residues.

This chain uses TRBV14 with TRBJ2-1; D is ambiguous. CDR3 size: 14 residues. Trimming pared 1 base from V and 9 bases from J, leaving 13 bases between. CDR1 is SGHDN, CDR2 FVKESK, per germline. DNA of the CDR3: TGTGCCAGCAGCCAAGTGTCTCTGATCAGTGAGCAGTTCTTC. Its protein product is CASSQVSLISEQFF.

This chain uses TRBV30 with TRBJ2-1; TRBD2 matches 9 bases. J gave up 12 bases and V 5 bases, and 11 bases lay outside the gene matches. CDR1 is GTSNPN and CDR2 is SVGIG in the germline V gene (reference sequence). CDR3 length: 13 amino acids. CDR3 DNA sequence: TGTGCCTGGCAAATAGCGGGAGCAATAGGGCAGTTCTTC. Translation: CAWQIAGAIGQFF. Together with reference TRBV30 and TRBJ2-1, the CDR3 gives the full variable domain: SQTIHQWPATLVQPVGSPLSLECTVEGTSNPNLYWYRQAAGRGLQLLFYSVGIGQISSEVPQNLSASRPQDRQFILSSKKLLLSDSGFYLCAWQIAGAIGQFFGPGTRLTVL.